The TCR beta chain under discussion was sequenced for a study of CD8 T cells in Susac syndrome. From germline, CDR1 is MDHEN and CDR2 SYDVKM. This CDR3 has 14 residues. Unmatched junction bases numbered 2, after V lost 4 bases and J lost 9 bases. RNA was extracted with the RNeasy kit, and a quantity of 0.5 to 1 ug was reverse transcribed using random hexamers. TCRdb redid the calling of the immunoSEQ multiplex PCR reads with MiXCR, one entry per CDR3 protein. Of approximately 80,000 distinct CDR3 sequences in the sample, roughly 94% were seen once. The clonotype was recovered from a human donor with Susac syndrome. The sequencing input was CD8+ T cells from PBMCs. The chain recombines TRBV28 with TRBJ1-6; 11 bases are shared with TRBD1. The CDR3 coding sequence is TGTGCCAGCAGTTCGGGACAGGGGGGTTCACCCCTCCACTTT. Amino acid sequence: CASSSGQGGSPLHF.